The entry below gives a single T cell receptor beta chain sequence along with its context. As yet, its antigen is unknown. This sample is drawn from a study of CD8 T cells in ankylosing spondylitis. Study-wide findings and caveats: Clones that were linked to disease were CD8+ and were relatively rare in peripheral blood.

Quantitative 5'-RACE with molecular barcodes generated TCR beta libraries. In TCRdb, the 5' RACE reads were re-called with MiXCR into one record per CDR3 protein. The table has 250,000 or so distinct CDR3 sequences, approximately 20% seen once; the top ten hold around 30%. The CDR3 is 13 amino acids. CDR1 is LGHNT and CDR2 is FRNRAP in the germline V gene. V dropped 6 bases and J dropped 2 bases, with 10 bases sitting between them. This clonotype was sampled from a male donor with ankylosing spondylitis or in good health (not recorded which). The genes are TRBV12-5 and TRBJ1-1; D is ambiguous. The material sequenced was blood, either unsorted or a sorted T cell fraction (not recorded which). CDR3 DNA sequence: TGTGCTAGTGGGAGTAGGAGAAACACTGAAGCTTTCTTT. Protein: CASGSRRNTEAFF.